The next 12 T cell receptor beta chains were all read from a single sample in a study of T cells in Graves' hyperthyroidism and ophthalmopathy. TCR beta CDR3 region amplification was performed from RNA transcripts. The HTBI primer set was used in a first-round RT-PCR of the TCR CDR3. One entry per CDR3 protein results from TCRdb running MiXCR on the multiplex PCR reads. The table records around 340,000 distinct CDR3 sequences, approximately 15% of them present only once. Sequences were obtained from blood. The receptors stem from a man aged 25 to 45 with Graves' hyperthyroidism.

The genes are TRBV5-1 and TRBJ2-3; 7 bases agree with TRBD2. The junction had 7 bases not matched to a gene; V was cut back by 3 bases and J by 6 bases. The CDR3 spans 14 residues. Germline CDR1 is SGHRS and CDR2 is YFSETQ. CDR3 in DNA: TGCGCCAGCAGCTCGAGCGGGGTCCGGGATACGCAGTATTTT. Translated: CASSSSGVRDTQYF.

This clonotype was recorded at least ten times. This CDR3 is CSARGVSTDTQYF. The CDR3 DNA is TGCAGTGCTAGAGGGGTTAGCACAGATACGCAGTATTTT. The genes are TRBV20-1 and TRBJ2-3; D unresolved. V lost 1 base, J lost 0 bases, and 5 bases lay in between. CDR1 DFQATT and CDR2 SNEGSKA come from the germline V gene (reference sequence). The length of the CDR3 is 13 residues.

This clonotype was seen a few times. V usage is TRBV12-5 and J usage is TRBJ1-5; D is unresolved. Germline V gene data show CDR1 as LGHNT and CDR2 as FRNRAP. The length of the CDR3 is 12 residues. Trimming cost V 2 bases and J 3 bases, with 2 bases left between them. CDR3 nucleotide sequence: TGTGCTAGTGGTTTGTACAATCAGCCCCAGCATTTT. Protein: CASGLYNQPQHF.

This clonotype was seen a few times. This chain connects TRBV27 to TRBJ1-3; possibly TRBD1 for D (6 bases). Germline values: CDR1 MNHEY, CDR2 SMNVEV (reference sequence). This CDR3 spans 13 amino acids. Trimming cost V 5 bases and J 4 bases, with 9 bases left between them. The DNA of the CDR3 is TGTGCCAGCAGTCCGACAGGAGGAAACACCATATATTTT. Translating gives CASSPTGGNTIYF.

This clonotype was counted many times. The chain recombines TRBV11-2 with TRBJ2-3; TRBD1 matches 9 bases. Germline V gene lookup returns CDR1 SGHAT and CDR2 FQNNGV. The CDR3 loop spans 15 amino acids. Trimming took 1 base from V and 4 from J; bases not matched to a gene: 3. CDR3 region: CASSLGTGVADTQYF. The CDR3, as DNA: TGTGCCAGCAGCTTAGGGACAGGGGTGGCAGATACGCAGTATTTT.

Only a few counts were recorded for this clonotype. The chain recombines TRBV19 with TRBJ1-5; 11 bases match TRBD1. Germline CDR1 and CDR2: LNHDA and SQIVND (reference sequence). CDR3 size: 17 residues. V trimming: 4 bases; J trimming: 3 bases; junction bases outside the gene matches: 8. The CDR3 is CASSTPWTGGVNQPQHF. Written as DNA, the CDR3 is TGTGCCAGTAGTACCCCCTGGACAGGGGGCGTCAATCAGCCCCAGCATTTT.

This clonotype was seen repeatedly, ten times or more. The V call is TRBV2, the J call TRBJ1-5, with D maybe TRBD1 (5 bases). CDR1 is SNHLY and CDR2 is FYNNEI in the germline V gene. This CDR3 has 12 amino acids. Deletions cut 9 bases from V and 4 bases from J, with 10 bases between. CDR3 protein: CASDRPNQPQHF. Written as DNA, the CDR3 is TGTGCCAGTGACAGACCTAATCAGCCCCAGCATTTT.

Comment on this clonotype: Germline is not matched at one junction end, which may reflect a read error. CDR3 nucleotides: TGCGCCAGCAGAACGGGGGGGGGGAACGCTGAAGCTTTCTTT. It codes for CASRTGGGNAEAFF. V is TRBV5-1 and J is TRBJ1-1, with a tentative D call TRBD1 (5 bases). The CDR3 is made up of 14 amino acids. Per the germline V gene, CDR1 is SGHRS and CDR2 is YFSETQ.

The chain couples TRBV7-9 to TRBJ2-4; 8 nucleotides align to TRBD2. After removal of 0 bases from V and 13 bases from J, the junction contained 8 bases not matched to a gene. Germline assignment: CDR1 SEHNR and CDR2 FQNEAQ (reference sequence). This CDR3 region has 14 residues. CDR3 nucleotides: TGTGCCAGCAGCTTAGCTATCGGGGGGGGCCAACAGTACTTC. Protein product: CASSLAIGGGQQYF.

This clonotype was recorded a few times. The chain recombines TRBV9 with TRBJ2-2; D call uncertain. Germline V gene lookup returns CDR1 SGDLS and CDR2 YYNGEE. The CDR3 extends over 12 amino acids. Trimming removed 4 bases at V and 5 bases at J, with 6 bases between. This CDR3 is CASSYLTGELFF. For the CDR3, the DNA is TGTGCCAGCAGCTACCTGACCGGGGAGCTGTTTTTT.

This clonotype was seen many times. CDR3 sequence reads: CASSLRPPAQLYEQYF. The CDR3 coding sequence is TGTGCCAGCTCGCTAAGGCCCCCAGCCCAACTCTACGAGCAGTACTTC. V gene TRBV12-3 or TRBV12-4 combines with J gene TRBJ2-7; D unclear. Trimming pared 8 bases from V and 3 bases from J, leaving 23 bases between. The CDR3 consists of 16 residues.

This clonotype was seen at least ten times. The chain couples TRBV28 to TRBJ1-1, with D unresolved. Trimming cost V 5 bases and J 0 bases, with 7 bases left between them. Germline V gene lookup returns CDR1 MDHEN and CDR2 SYDVKM. The CDR3 extends over 13 amino acids. Written as DNA, the CDR3 is TGTGCCAGCAGTCAAACTATGAACACTGAAGCTTTCTTT. This codes for CASSQTMNTEAFF.